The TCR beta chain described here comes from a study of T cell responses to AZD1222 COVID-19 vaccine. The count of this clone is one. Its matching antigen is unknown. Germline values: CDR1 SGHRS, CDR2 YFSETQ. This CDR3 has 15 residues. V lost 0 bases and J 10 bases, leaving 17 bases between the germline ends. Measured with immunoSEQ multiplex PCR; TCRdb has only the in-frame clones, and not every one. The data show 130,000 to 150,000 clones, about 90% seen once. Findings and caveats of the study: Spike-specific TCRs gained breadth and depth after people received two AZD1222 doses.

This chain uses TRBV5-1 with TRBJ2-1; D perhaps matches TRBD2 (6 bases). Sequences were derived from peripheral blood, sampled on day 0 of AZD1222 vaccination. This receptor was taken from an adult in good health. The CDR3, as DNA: TGCGCCAGCAGCTTGGGGGACTCCGAACGAGTCGAGCAGTTCTTC. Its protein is CASSLGDSERVEQFF.